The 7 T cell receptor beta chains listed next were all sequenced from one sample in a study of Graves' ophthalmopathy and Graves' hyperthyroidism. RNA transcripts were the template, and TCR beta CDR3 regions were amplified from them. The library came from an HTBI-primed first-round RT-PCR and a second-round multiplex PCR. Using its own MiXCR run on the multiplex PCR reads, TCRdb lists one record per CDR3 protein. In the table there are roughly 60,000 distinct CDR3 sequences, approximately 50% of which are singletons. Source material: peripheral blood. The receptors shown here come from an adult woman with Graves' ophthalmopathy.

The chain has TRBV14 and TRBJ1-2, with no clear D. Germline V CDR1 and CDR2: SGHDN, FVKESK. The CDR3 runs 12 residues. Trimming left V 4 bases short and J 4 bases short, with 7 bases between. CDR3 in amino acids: CASSRASYGYTF. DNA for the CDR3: TGTGCCAGCAGCCGTGCTAGCTATGGCTACACCTTC.

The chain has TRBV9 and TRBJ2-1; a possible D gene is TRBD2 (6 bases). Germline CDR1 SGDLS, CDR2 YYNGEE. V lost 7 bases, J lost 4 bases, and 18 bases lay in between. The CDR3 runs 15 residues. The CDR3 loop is CASRRGGAGYNEQFF. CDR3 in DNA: TGTGCCAGCCGTCGGGGCGGAGCGGGTTACAATGAGCAGTTCTTC.

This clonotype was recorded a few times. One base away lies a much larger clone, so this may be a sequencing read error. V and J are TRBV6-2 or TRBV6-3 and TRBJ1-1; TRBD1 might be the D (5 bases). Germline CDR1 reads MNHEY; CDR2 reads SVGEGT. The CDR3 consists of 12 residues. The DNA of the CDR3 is TGTGCCGGCAGTTTGGGGGGGTATGAAGCTTTCTTT. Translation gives CAGSLGGYEAFF.

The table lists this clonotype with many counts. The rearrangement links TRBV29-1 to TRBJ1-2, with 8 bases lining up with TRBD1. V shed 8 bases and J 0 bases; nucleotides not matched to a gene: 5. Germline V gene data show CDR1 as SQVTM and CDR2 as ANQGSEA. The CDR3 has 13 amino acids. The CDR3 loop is CSFGQGANYGYTF. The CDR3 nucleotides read TGCAGCTTCGGACAGGGCGCTAACTATGGCTACACCTTC.

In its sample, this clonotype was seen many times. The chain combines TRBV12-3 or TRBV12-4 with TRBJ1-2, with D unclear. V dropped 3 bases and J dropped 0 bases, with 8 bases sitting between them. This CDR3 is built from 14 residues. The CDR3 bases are TGTGCCAGCAGTTTCGGCTTAGCTAACTATGGCTACACCTTC. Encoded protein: CASSFGLANYGYTF.

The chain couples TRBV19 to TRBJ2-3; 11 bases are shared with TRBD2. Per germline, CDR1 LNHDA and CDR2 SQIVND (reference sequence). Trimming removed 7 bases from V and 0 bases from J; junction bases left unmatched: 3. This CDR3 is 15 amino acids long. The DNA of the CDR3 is TGTGCCAGTACCTGGACTAGCGGGAGCACAGATACGCAGTATTTT. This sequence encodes CASTWTSGSTDTQYF. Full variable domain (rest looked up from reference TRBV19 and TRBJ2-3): DGGITQSPKYLFRKEGQNVTLSCEQNLNHDAMYWYRQDPGQGLRLIYYSQIVNDFQKGDIAEGYSVSREKKESFPLTVTSAQKNPTAFYLCASTWTSGSTDTQYFGPGTRLTVL.

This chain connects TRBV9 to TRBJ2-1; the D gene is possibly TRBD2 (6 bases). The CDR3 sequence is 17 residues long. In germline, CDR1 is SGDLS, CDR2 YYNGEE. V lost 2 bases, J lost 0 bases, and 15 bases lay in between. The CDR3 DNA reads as TGTGCCAGCAGCGTCAAAGCAGCGGGCAGCTCCTACAATGAGCAGTTCTTC. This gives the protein CASSVKAAGSSYNEQFF. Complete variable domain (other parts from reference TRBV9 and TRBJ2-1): DSGVTQTPKHLITATGQRVTLRCSPRSGDLSVYWYQQSLDQGLQFLIQYYNGEERAKGNILERFSAQQFPDLHSELNLSSLELGDSALYFCASSVKAAGSSYNEQFFGPGTRLTVL.